These T cell receptor beta chains were read from a single sample in a study of blood T cell repertoires in COVID-19. Assay used: immunoSEQ multiplex PCR; TCRdb lists only in-frame clones, some missing. The sample lists 27,000 or so clones, approximately 80% occurring once. The specimen sequenced was peripheral blood. These receptors came from a man between 70 and 80 years old with active COVID-19. The conserved cysteine and the conserved F or W are not part of the CDR3 here.

j_call | v_call | cdr3_aa
TRBJ1-6 | TRBV28 | ASSSSGDSPLH
TRBJ1-2 | TRBV9 | ASSPMDRARYGYT
TRBJ1-5 | TRBV11-2 | ASSLVPGSNQPQH
TRBJ1-2 | TRBV13 | ASSSGGDRGPYGYT
TRBJ2-7 | TRBV2 | ASRVLREGSEY
TRBJ2-3 | TRBV30 | AWDPGLGDTDTQY
TRBJ2-1 | TRBV23-1 | ASSHPARNRQFYNEQF
TRBJ1-1 | TRBV19 | ASSIVPLNTEAF
TRBJ1-6 | TRBV2 | ASNWGRVDLDNSPLH
TRBJ2-7 | TRBV6-6 | ASSPRQGAAYEQY
TRBJ1-2 | TRBV6-5 | ASSYTGTHYGYT
TRBJ1-2 | TRBV24-1 | ATSDRTGRGYT
TRBJ1-4 | TRBV2 | ASRSRTATNEKLF
TRBJ1-2 | TRBV27 | ASSSTRGYWYT
TRBJ2-7 | TRBV29-1 | SVTTATTYEQY
TRBJ1-5 | TRBV24-1 | ATSDSYQPQH
TRBJ1-1 | TRBV5-1 | ASSWGTYGETEAF
TRBJ2-7 | TRBV19 | ASRSLAGYEQY
TRBJ1-2 | TRBV13 | ASSPGPSGYGYT
TRBJ2-2 | TRBV18 | ASSPPNQGNANTGELF
TRBJ2-5 | TRBV5-1 | ASSLFRREETQY
TRBJ1-1 | TRBV18 | ASSSRTFNTEAF
TRBJ1-1 | TRBV28 | ASSTVGGRGYTEAF
TRBJ2-1 | TRBV28 | ASSRDRHPYNEQF
TRBJ1-5 | TRBV29-1 | SVTGQGSNSNQPQH
TRBJ2-7 | TRBV5-1 | ASSPGQGADSYEQY